A single sample is the source of the 12 T cell receptor beta chains below, sequenced in a study of brain T cells in children with intractable seizures. Specified time point: blood from clinic visit 5 months post-surgery; TSC patient then seizure free. This table comes from immunoSEQ multiplex PCR, and its TCRdb copy is limited to in-frame clones, with some not included. This table holds about 350,000 clones, over 90% found once. The specimen comprised peripheral blood, sampled roughly 5 months after surgery. The receptor source for this set is a boy under three years old with tuberous sclerosis and intractable seizures.

V and J are TRBV2 and TRBJ2-2; D is uncertain. Trimming left V 2 bases short and J 6 bases short, with 4 bases between. Germline-derived CDR1 and CDR2 are SNHLY and FYNNEI. The CDR3 has 12 residues. The CDR3 region has the DNA TGTGCCAGCAGTGAATGGGCCGGGGAGCTGTTTTTT. It codes for CASSEWAGELFF. The whole variable domain, filled in from reference TRBV2 and TRBJ2-2, reads EPEVTQTPSHQVTQMGQEVILRCVPISNHLYFYWYRQILGQKVEFLVSFYNNEISEKSEIFDDQFSVERPDGSNFTLKIRSTKLEDSAMYFCASSEWAGELFFGEGSRLTVL.

The chain joins TRBV7-9 to TRBJ2-1; 8 bases match TRBD2. CDR1 and CDR2 (germline): SEHNR, FQNEAQ (reference sequence). The junction had 6 bases not matched to a gene; V was cut back by 5 bases and J by 6 bases. The CDR3 spans 14 residues. The chain's CDR3 is CASSKSGTSNEQFF. The CDR3 coding sequence is TGTGCCAGCAGCAAATCCGGGACTAGCAATGAGCAGTTCTTC.

The rearrangement uses TRBV5-6 and TRBJ2-7; 8 bases fit TRBD2. Germline V CDR1 and CDR2: SGHDT, YYEEEE. The CDR3 sequence is 16 residues long. The V gene end was trimmed by 1 base and the J gene end by 2 bases; junction bases not matched to a gene: 8. The CDR3 bases are TGTGCCAGCAGCTTGAGGTTAGGACTAGCAGCCTACGAGCAGTACTTC. Encoded protein: CASSLRLGLAAYEQYF.

On this clone: The junction differs from germline at one of its ends, possibly a read error. The chain couples TRBV24-1 to TRBJ2-1; the D gene is possibly TRBD1 (6 bases). Germline lookup yields CDR1 KGHDR and CDR2 SFDVKD. The CDR3 covers 12 residues. The CDR3 loop reads CVTTDSNNEQFF. The DNA of the CDR3 is TGTGTCACCACGGACAGCAACAATGAGCAGTTCTTC.

This clone was counted a few times. The V and J genes are TRBV6-5 and TRBJ1-1; 9 bases are a match to TRBD1. V was clipped by 0 bases and J by 5 bases; unmatched bases: 7. Germline-derived CDR1 and CDR2 are MNHEY and SVGAGI. This CDR3 spans 16 amino acids. CDR3 DNA sequence: TGTGCCAGCAGTTACTCGAGGGACAGGGTGCAAACTGAAGCTTTCTTT. Protein sequence: CASSYSRDRVQTEAFF.

The V gene is TRBV25-1, the J gene TRBJ1-1, with 7 bases identical to TRBD1. Trimming removed 1 base from V and 3 bases from J; junction bases left unmatched: 5. Germline CDR1 is MGHDK and CDR2 is SYGVNS. This CDR3 contains 15 residues. This CDR3 is CASSESDRVDTEAFF. The CDR3 DNA is TGTGCCAGCAGTGAATCCGACAGGGTGGACACTGAAGCTTTCTTT.

This clone was picked up one time. The V gene is TRBV6-2 or TRBV6-3, the J gene TRBJ1-1; D gene unclear. This CDR3 is built from 16 residues. From germline, CDR1 is MNHEY and CDR2 SVGEGT. Trimming pared 5 bases from V and 1 base from J, leaving 17 bases between. The CDR3 is CASSHLTHDGNTEAFF. Here the CDR3 DNA reads TGTGCCAGCAGTCACCTAACCCACGACGGGAACACTGAAGCTTTCTTT.

This clone was seen only once. V and J are TRBV19 and TRBJ2-6, with no clear D. CDR3 length equals 15 residues. V was shortened by 2 bases and J by 0 bases, with 5 bases between the two germline ends. CDR1 and CDR2 from the germline V gene are LNHDA and SQIVND (reference sequence). CDR3 nucleotide sequence: TGTGCCAGTAGTATAACCAACTCTGGGGCCAACGTCCTGACTTTC. As protein: CASSITNSGANVLTF. The complete variable domain, with remaining parts taken from reference TRBV19 and TRBJ2-6, reads DGGITQSPKYLFRKEGQNVTLSCEQNLNHDAMYWYRQDPGQGLRLIYYSQIVNDFQKGDIAEGYSVSREKKESFPLTVTSAQKNPTAFYLCASSITNSGANVLTFGAGSRLTVL.

This clone was picked up one time. This chain links TRBV19 with TRBJ1-5; D gene uncertain. Germline CDR1 is LNHDA and CDR2 is SQIVND (reference sequence). CDR3 length: 15 amino acids. V lost 1 base and J 2 bases, leaving 9 bases between the germline ends. The CDR3 nucleotides are TGTGCCAGTAGTATAGGGGGTTTCGGCAATCAGCCCCAGCATTTT. Its translation is CASSIGGFGNQPQHF.

The chain couples TRBV3-1 (or the pseudogene TRBV3-2) to TRBJ2-3; TRBD2 matches at 11 bases. The germline gives CDR1 LGHDT, CDR2 YNNKEL (reference sequence). V lost 0 bases to trimming and J lost 4 bases; unmatched junction nucleotides: 6. This CDR3 has 17 amino acids. CDR3 in DNA: TGTGCCAGCAGCCAAGATCGGATAGCGGGGGGGTCAGATACGCAGTATTTT. Protein: CASSQDRIAGGSDTQYF.

The chain employs TRBV6-5 and TRBJ1-3; 11 bases are shared with TRBD1. Per germline, CDR1 MNHEY and CDR2 SVGAGI. The CDR3 runs to 15 residues. The V segment lost 6 bases and the J segment 1 base; nucleotides outside the gene matches: 2. The CDR3 nucleotides read TGTGCCAGCAGGGACAGGGGGCTTTCTGGAAACACCATATATTTT. Protein product: CASRDRGLSGNTIYF.

The J gene is TRBJ1-1, the V gene TRBV6-5; D remains unclear. CDR1 and CDR2 from the germline V gene are MNHEY and SVGAGI. Trimming removed 6 bases from V and 0 bases from J, with 11 bases in between. The CDR3 is made up of 14 amino acids. The CDR3 coding sequence is TGTGCCAGCAGAAACCTTCCTGTGAACACTGAAGCTTTCTTT. Its translation: CASRNLPVNTEAFF.